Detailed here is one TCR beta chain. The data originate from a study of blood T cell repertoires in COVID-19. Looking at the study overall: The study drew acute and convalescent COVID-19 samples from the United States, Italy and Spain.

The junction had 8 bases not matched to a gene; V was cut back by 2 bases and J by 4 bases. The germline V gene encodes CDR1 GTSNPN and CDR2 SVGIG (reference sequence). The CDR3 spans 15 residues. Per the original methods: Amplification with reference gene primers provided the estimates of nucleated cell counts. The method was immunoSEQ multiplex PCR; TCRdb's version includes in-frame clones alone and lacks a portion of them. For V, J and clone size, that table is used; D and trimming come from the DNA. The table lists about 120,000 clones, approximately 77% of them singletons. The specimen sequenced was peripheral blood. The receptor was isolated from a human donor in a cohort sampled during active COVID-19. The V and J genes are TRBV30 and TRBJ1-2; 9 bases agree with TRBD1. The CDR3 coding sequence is TGTGCCTGGAGTCGTACAGGGGGCGACCTCTATGGCTACACCTTC. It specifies CAWSRTGGDLYGYTF.